This paragraph covers one TCR beta chain sequence. Its antigen is not identified. The data are from a study of long-term antiretroviral therapy in people with HIV. The study, taken as a whole, reports: After ART, diversity increased yet remained lower than transplant donor controls. Dating from about 2003 to 2018, the blood was possibly obtained under older ART regimens. Narrower CDR3 length ranges marked HIV repertoires relative to controls. Unavailable data included ART adherence, viral resistance and therapy changes (switches in treatment).

The libraries were made with immunoSEQ v3.0 at survey level. Profiling relied on immunoSEQ multiplex PCR, and the TCRdb table lists in-frame clones only, not all of them. The table shows about 12,000 clones, with 82% occurring only once. The origin of this receptor is a man aged 45-65 years with HIV. The sample in question was unsorted PBMCs, obtained 8 to 8.5 years after starting antiretroviral therapy.

The CDR3 nucleotides read TGTGCCAGCAGCTTAGGGGAGTACAATGAGCAGTTCTTC. Translated, it gives CASSLGEYNEQFF. The V and J genes are TRBV7-9 and TRBJ2-1, with D perhaps TRBD2 (5 bases). The CDR3 has 13 amino acids. In germline, CDR1 is SEHNR, CDR2 FQNEAQ (reference sequence). The V and J ends lost 1 base and 4 bases respectively, with 5 bases between them.